This TCR beta chain was sequenced during a study of blood T cell repertoires in COVID-19. On the study more broadly: Sites in the United States, Italy and Spain provided acute and convalescent COVID-19 samples.

Enrolled through a virtual design, the participants were between roughly 18 and 95 years of age and came from roughly 22 US areas. Participants had their cohort set by participant-reported clinical history. The CDR3 has 15 residues. The ends lost 4 bases at V and 4 bases at J; junction bases unmatched: 9. Germline assignment: CDR1 SGDLS and CDR2 YYNGEE. In the authors' methods: The authors estimated nucleated cell counts from reference gene primer amplification. Sequenced by immunoSEQ multiplex PCR; TCRdb stores in-frame clones only, minus some. Clone size and V and J calls were adopted from that table, with D and trimming inferred from the DNA. This sample has under 450,000 clones, with roughly nine tenths found just once.

The TCR comes from a woman aged 40 to 50 who had been exposed to COVID-19. Sequenced material: PBMCs or T cells enriched from blood (not recorded which). The gene calls are TRBV9 and TRBJ2-5; TRBD1 matches at 8 bases. CDR3 amino acids: CASSPTHDRGETQYF. DNA for the CDR3: TGTGCCAGCAGCCCGACCCACGACAGGGGAGAGACCCAGTACTTC.